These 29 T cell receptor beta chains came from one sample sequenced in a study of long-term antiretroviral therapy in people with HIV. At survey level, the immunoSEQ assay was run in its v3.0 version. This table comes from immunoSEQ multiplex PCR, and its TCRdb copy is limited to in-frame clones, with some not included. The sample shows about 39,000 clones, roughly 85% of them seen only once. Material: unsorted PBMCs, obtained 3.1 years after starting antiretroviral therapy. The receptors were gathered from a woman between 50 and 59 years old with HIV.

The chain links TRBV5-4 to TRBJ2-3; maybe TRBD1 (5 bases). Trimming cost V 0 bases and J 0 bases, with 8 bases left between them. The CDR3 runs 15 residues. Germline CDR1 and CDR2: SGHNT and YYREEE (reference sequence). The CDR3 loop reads CASSLEAGSTDTQYF. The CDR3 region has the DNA TGTGCCAGCAGCTTGGAGGCAGGGAGCACAGATACGCAGTATTTT.

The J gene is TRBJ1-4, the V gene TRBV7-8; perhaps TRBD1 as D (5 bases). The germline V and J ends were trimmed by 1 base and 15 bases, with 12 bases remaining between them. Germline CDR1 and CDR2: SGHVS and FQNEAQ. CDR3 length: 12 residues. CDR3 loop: CASSLVDSLLFF. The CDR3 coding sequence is TGTGCCAGCAGCTTAGTTGACAGTCTGTTGTTTTTT.

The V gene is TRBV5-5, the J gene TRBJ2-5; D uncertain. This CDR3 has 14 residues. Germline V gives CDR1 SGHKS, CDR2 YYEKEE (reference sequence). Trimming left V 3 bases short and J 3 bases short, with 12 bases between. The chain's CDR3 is CASSSPDKEETQYF. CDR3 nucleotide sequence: TGTGCCAGCAGCTCGCCCGACAAGGAAGAGACCCAGTACTTC.

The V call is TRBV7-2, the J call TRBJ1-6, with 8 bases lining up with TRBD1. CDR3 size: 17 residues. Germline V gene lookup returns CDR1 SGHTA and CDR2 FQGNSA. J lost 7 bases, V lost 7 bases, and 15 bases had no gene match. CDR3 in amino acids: CASTLSDTGGRNSPLHF. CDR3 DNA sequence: TGTGCCAGCACCCTTTCCGACACAGGGGGAAGGAATTCACCCCTCCACTTT.

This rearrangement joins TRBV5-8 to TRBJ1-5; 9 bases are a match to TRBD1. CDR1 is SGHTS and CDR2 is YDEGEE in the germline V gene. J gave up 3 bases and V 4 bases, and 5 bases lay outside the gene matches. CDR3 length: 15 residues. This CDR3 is CASSTRDRANQPQHF. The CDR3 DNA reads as TGTGCCAGCAGCACCAGGGACAGGGCCAATCAGCCCCAGCATTTT.

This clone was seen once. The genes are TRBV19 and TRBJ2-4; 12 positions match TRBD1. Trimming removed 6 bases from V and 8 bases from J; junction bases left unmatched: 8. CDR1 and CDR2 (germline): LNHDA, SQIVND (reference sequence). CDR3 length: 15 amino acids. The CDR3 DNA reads TGTGCCAGTAGGCCGGGACAGGGGGCTTTGGACATTCAGTACTTC. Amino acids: CASRPGQGALDIQYF.

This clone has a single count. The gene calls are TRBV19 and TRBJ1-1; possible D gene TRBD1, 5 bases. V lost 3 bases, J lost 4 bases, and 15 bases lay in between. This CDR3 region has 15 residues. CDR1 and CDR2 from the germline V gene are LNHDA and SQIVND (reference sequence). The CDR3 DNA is TGTGCCAGTAGTATTGGGCAGGGATTAAGCACTGAAGCTTTCTTT. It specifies CASSIGQGLSTEAFF.

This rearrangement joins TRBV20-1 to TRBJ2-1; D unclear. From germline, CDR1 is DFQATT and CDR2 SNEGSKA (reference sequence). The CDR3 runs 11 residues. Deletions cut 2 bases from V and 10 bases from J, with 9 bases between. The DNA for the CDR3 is TGCAGTGCTAGATGGCCTGGGGAGCAGTTCTTC. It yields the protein CSARWPGEQFF.

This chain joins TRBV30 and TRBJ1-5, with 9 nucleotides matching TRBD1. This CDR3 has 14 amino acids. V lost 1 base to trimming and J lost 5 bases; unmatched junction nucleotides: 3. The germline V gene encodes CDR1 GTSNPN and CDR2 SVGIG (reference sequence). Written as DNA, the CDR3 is TGTGCCTGGAGTGCCGGACAGGGGTATCAGCCCCAGCATTTT. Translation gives CAWSAGQGYQPQHF.

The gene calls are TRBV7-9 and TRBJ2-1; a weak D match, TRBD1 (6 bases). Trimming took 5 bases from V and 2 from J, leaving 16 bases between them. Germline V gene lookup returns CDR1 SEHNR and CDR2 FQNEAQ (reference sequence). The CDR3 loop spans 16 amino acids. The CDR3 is CASSPLGAVTYNEQFF. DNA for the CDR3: TGTGCCAGCAGCCCCCTGGGGGCGGTAACCTACAATGAGCAGTTCTTC.

The DNA for the CDR3 is TGTGCCAGCAGCCCAGACCCGGGACGGGGGCCTGAAGCTTTCTTT. This codes for CASSPDPGRGPEAFF. The J gene is TRBJ1-1, the V gene TRBV7-3; D is possibly TRBD1 (6 bases). Germline loops: CDR1 SGHTA, CDR2 FQGTGA. Trimming pared 5 bases from V and 6 bases from J, leaving 19 bases between. The CDR3 has 15 amino acids.

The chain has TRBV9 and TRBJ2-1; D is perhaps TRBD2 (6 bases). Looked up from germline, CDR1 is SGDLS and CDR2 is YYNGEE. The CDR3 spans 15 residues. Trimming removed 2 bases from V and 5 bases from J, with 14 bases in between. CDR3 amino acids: CASSVAGSDHNEQFF. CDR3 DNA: TGTGCCAGCAGCGTGGCGGGGTCAGACCACAATGAGCAGTTCTTC.

The CDR3 nucleotides are TGTGCCAGCAGTTACTCGGAGGGTACGGGGGGAAACACCATATATTTT. Translating it yields CASSYSEGTGGNTIYF. The V gene is TRBV6-5, the J gene TRBJ1-3; unclear D gene. This CDR3 comprises 16 residues. The germline V and J ends were trimmed by 0 bases and 4 bases, with 13 bases remaining between them. CDR1 MNHEY and CDR2 SVGAGI come from the germline V gene.

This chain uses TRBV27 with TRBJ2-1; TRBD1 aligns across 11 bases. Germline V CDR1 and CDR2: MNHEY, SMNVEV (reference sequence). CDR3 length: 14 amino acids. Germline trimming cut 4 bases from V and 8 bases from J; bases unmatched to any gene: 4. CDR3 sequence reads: CASSSDRGQDEQFF. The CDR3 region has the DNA TGTGCCAGCAGTTCGGACAGGGGGCAGGATGAGCAGTTCTTC.

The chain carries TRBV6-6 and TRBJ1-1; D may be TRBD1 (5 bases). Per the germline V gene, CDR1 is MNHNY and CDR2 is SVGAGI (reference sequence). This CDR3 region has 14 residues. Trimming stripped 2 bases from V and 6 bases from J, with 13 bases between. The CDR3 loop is CASSYPDRIPEAFF. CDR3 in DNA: TGTGCCAGCAGTTACCCAGACAGAATCCCTGAAGCTTTCTTT.

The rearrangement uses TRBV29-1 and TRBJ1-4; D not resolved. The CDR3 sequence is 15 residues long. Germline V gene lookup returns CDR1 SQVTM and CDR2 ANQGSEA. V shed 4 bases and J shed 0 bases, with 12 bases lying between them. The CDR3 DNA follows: TGCAGCGTTGCGACGAGCTTTGCAACTAATGAAAAACTGTTTTTT. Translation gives CSVATSFATNEKLFF.

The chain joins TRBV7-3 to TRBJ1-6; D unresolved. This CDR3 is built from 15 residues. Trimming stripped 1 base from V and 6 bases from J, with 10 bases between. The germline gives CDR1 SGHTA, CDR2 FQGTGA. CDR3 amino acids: CASSLNSAGNSPLHF. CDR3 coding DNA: TGTGCCAGCAGCTTAAACAGTGCTGGTAATTCACCCCTCCACTTT.

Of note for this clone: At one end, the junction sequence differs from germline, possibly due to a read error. The CDR3 DNA sequence: TGTGCTAGCAGCTTAGGGCGGACAGATACGCAGTATTTT. Encoded protein: CASSLGRTDTQYF. The genes are TRBV7-7 and TRBJ2-3; no reliable D call. CDR1 and CDR2 from the germline V gene are SSHAT and FNYEAQ (reference sequence). This CDR3 is built from 13 residues.

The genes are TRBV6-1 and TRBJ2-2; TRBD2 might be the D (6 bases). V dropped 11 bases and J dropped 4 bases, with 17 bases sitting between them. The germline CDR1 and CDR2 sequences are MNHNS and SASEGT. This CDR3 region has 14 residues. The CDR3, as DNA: TGTGCCGGAGGGTGGAGGGGTCGCACCGGGGAGCTGTTTTTT. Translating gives CAGGWRGRTGELFF.

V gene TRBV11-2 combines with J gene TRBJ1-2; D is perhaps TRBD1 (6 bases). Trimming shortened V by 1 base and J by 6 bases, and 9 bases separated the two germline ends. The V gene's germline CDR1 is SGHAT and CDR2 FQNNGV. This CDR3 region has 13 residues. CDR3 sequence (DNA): TGTGCCAGCAGCTTAGCCGGACAGAATGGCTACACCTTC. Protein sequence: CASSLAGQNGYTF.

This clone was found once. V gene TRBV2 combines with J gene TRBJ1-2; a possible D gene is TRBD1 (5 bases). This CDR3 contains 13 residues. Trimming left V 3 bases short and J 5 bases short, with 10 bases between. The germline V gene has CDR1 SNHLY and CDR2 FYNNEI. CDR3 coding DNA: TGTGCCAGCAGTGACCCCCGGGGGTATGGCTACACCTTC. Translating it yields CASSDPRGYGYTF. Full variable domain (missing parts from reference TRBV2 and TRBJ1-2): EPEVTQTPSHQVTQMGQEVILRCVPISNHLYFYWYRQILGQKVEFLVSFYNNEISEKSEIFDDQFSVERPDGSNFTLKIRSTKLEDSAMYFCASSDPRGYGYTFGSGTRLTVV.

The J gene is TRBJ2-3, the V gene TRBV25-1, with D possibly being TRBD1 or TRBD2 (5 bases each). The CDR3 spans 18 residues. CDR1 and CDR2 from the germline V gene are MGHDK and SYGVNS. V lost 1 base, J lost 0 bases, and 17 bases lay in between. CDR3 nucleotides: TGTGCCAGCAGTGAATTTCCCGTGGGGGACCCTAGCACAGATACGCAGTATTTT. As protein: CASSEFPVGDPSTDTQYF.

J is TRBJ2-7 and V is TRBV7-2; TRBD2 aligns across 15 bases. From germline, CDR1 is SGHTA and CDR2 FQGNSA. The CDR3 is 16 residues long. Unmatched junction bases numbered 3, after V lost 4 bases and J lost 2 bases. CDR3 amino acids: CASSWRTSGGAYEQYF. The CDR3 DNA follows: TGTGCCAGCAGCTGGAGGACTAGCGGGGGGGCCTACGAGCAGTACTTC.

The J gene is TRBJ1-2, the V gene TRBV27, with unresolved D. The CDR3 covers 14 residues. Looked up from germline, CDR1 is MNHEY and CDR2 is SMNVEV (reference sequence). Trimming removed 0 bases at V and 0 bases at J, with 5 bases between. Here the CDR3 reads CASSLSGPNYGYTF. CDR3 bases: TGTGCCAGCAGTTTATCTGGGCCTAACTATGGCTACACCTTC.

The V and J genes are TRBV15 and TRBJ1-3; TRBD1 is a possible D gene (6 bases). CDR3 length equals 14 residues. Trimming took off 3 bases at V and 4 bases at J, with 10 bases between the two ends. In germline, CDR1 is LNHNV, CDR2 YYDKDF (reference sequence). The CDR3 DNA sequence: TGTGCCACCAGCAGGGGGACACAAGGAAACACCATATATTTT. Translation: CATSRGTQGNTIYF.

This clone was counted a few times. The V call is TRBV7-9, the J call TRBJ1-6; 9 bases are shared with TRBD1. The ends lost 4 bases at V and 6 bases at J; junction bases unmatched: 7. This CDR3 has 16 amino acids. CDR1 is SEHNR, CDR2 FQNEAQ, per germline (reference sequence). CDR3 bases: TGTGCCAGCAGCTCACAGGGGGCGGACATTAATTCACCCCTCCACTTT. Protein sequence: CASSSQGADINSPLHF.

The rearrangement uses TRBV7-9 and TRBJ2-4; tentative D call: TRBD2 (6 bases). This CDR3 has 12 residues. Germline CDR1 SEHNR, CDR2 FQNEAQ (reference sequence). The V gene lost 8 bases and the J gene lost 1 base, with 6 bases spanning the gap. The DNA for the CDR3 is TGTGCCAGCGGGAGGGCCAAAAACATTCAGTACTTC. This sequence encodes CASGRAKNIQYF.

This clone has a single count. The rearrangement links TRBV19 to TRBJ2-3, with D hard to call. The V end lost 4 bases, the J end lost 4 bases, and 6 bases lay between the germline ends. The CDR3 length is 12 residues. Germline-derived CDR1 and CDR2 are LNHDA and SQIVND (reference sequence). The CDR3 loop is CASSTRADTQYF. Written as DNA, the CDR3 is TGTGCCAGTAGTACCAGAGCAGATACGCAGTATTTT.

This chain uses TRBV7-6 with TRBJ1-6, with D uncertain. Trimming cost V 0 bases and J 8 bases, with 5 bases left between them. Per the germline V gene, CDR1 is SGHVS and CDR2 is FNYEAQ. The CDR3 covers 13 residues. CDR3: CASSLAPDSPLHF. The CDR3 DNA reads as TGTGCCAGCAGCTTAGCGCCGGATTCACCCCTCCACTTT.